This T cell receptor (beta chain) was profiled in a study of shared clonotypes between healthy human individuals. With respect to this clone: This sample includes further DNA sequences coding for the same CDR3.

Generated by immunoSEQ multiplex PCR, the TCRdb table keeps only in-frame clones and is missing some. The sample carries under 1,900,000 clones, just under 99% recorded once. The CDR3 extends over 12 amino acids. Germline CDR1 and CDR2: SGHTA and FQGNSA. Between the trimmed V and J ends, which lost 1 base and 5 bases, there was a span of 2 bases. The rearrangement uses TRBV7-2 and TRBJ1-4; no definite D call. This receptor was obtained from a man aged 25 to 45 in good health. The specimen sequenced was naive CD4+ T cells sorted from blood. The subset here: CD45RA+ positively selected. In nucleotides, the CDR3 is TGTGCCAGCAGCTTAGGGAATGAAAAACTGTTTTTT. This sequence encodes CASSLGNEKLFF.